Listed below are T cell receptor beta chains from one sample, sequenced in a study of cytomegalovirus exposure and HLA in healthy donors. Profiled with immunoSEQ multiplex PCR; TCRdb holds only in-frame clones, not every one. The sample yields about 200,000 clones, over 65% seen once. Input material: PBMCs. The receptors were sampled from a boy aged 2 to 10 in good health and CMV-seronegative. CDR3s include the opening cysteine and the closing phenylalanine or tryptophan. D genes are given only for firm matches. Part of the rows lack a size; the others show once, few, many or a class for expanded clones.

d_gene: -; v_gene: TRBV7-9; j_gene: TRBJ1-3; abundance: -; CDR3nt: TGTGCCAGCGTTTCGGGAGGAAACACCATATATTTT; CDR3aa: CASVSGGNTIYF
d_gene: TRBD1; v_gene: TRBV4-3; j_gene: TRBJ1-6; abundance: -; CDR3nt: TGCGCCAGCAGCCAAGATATCTTGACAGGGGCTGGATCACCCCTCCACTTT; CDR3aa: CASSQDILTGAGSPLHF
d_gene: -; v_gene: TRBV11-2; j_gene: TRBJ1-1; abundance: -; CDR3nt: TGTGCCAGCAGCTTAGGGCCGGGTTTCACTGAAGCTTTCTTT; CDR3aa: CASSLGPGFTEAFF
d_gene: -; v_gene: TRBV5-4; j_gene: TRBJ1-4; abundance: once; CDR3nt: TGTGCCAGCAGCTCTTTCCCTGGGGGGACTAATGAAAAACTGTTTTTT; CDR3aa: CASSSFPGGTNEKLFF
d_gene: -; v_gene: TRBV30; j_gene: TRBJ1-5; abundance: -; CDR3nt: TGTGCCTGGAGTGGGGGGCCCGGACAGCCCCAGCATTTT; CDR3aa: CAWSGGPGQPQHF
d_gene: -; v_gene: TRBV6-7; j_gene: TRBJ1-2; abundance: -; CDR3nt: TGTGCCAGCAGCACTTATGCCGCAGGGACTTATGGCTACACCTTC; CDR3aa: CASSTYAAGTYGYTF
d_gene: -; v_gene: TRBV27; j_gene: TRBJ2-5; abundance: -; CDR3nt: TGTGCCAGCAGTTCCGTTCCTCCCGGGATGACTTCCACCCAAGAGACCCAGTACTTC; CDR3aa: CASSSVPPGMTSTQETQYF
d_gene: TRBD1; v_gene: TRBV7-9; j_gene: TRBJ1-1; abundance: -; CDR3nt: TGTGCCAGCAGCCCGAAATGGACAGGGCGAACTGAAGCTTTCTTT; CDR3aa: CASSPKWTGRTEAFF
d_gene: -; v_gene: TRBV4-1; j_gene: TRBJ1-4; abundance: -; CDR3nt: TGCGCCAGCAGCCAAGTGGCATTGAGAGGTGAAAAACTGCTTTTT; CDR3aa: CASSQVALRGEKLLF
d_gene: TRBD2; v_gene: TRBV4-2; j_gene: TRBJ2-5; abundance: -; CDR3nt: TGTGCCAGCAGCTCGTTGACTAGCGAGAGGGAGACCCAGTACTTC; CDR3aa: CASSSLTSERETQYF
d_gene: -; v_gene: TRBV5-1; j_gene: TRBJ1-1; abundance: -; CDR3nt: TGCGCCAGCAGCGCGAGGGGGGGGCCGAACACTGAAGCTTTCTTT; CDR3aa: CASSARGGPNTEAFF
d_gene: -; v_gene: TRBV6-1; j_gene: TRBJ2-7; abundance: -; CDR3nt: -; CDR3aa: CASSEWAGGSSFF
d_gene: TRBD1; v_gene: TRBV15; j_gene: TRBJ1-6; abundance: -; CDR3nt: TGTGCCACCAGCACTCGGGACAGGGGGAATTCACCCCTCCACTTT; CDR3aa: CATSTRDRGNSPLHF
d_gene: TRBD2; v_gene: TRBV9; j_gene: TRBJ2-3; abundance: -; CDR3nt: TGTGCCAGCAGCGTAGGGAGCGGGGGGGCTTTTACGCAGTATTTT; CDR3aa: CASSVGSGGAFTQYF
d_gene: -; v_gene: TRBV4-3; j_gene: TRBJ1-2; abundance: -; CDR3nt: TGCGCCAGCAGCCTTGGCGGGGGCTATGGCTACACCTTC; CDR3aa: CASSLGGGYGYTF
d_gene: TRBD1; v_gene: TRBV5-6; j_gene: TRBJ2-4; abundance: few; CDR3nt: TGTGCCAGCAGCTGGACAGGGCAGGGGCAGTACTTC; CDR3aa: CASSWTGQGQYF
d_gene: -; v_gene: TRBV6-5; j_gene: TRBJ2-7; abundance: -; CDR3nt: TGTGCCAGCAGTGCTTATAGCGGCATGTACGAGCAGTACTTC; CDR3aa: CASSAYSGMYEQYF
d_gene: -; v_gene: TRBV20-1; j_gene: TRBJ2-2; abundance: once; CDR3nt: TGCAGTGCTACCAGGATCGGGGAGCTGTTTTTT; CDR3aa: CSATRIGELFF
d_gene: TRBD2; v_gene: TRBV6-1; j_gene: TRBJ2-3; abundance: -; CDR3nt: TGTGCCAGCAGTGAAGGACTAGCGGGTTACACAGATACGCAGTATTTT; CDR3aa: CASSEGLAGYTDTQYF
d_gene: TRBD1; v_gene: TRBV28; j_gene: TRBJ2-3; abundance: -; CDR3nt: TGTGCCAGCACCAGACAGGGGGCGCTTGCAGATACGCAGTATTTT; CDR3aa: CASTRQGALADTQYF
d_gene: TRBD1; v_gene: TRBV4-3; j_gene: TRBJ2-3; abundance: -; CDR3nt: TGCGCCAGCAGCACGGACAGGGGGCCCCCAGATACGCAGTATTTT; CDR3aa: CASSTDRGPPDTQYF
d_gene: -; v_gene: TRBV6-1; j_gene: TRBJ1-2; abundance: -; CDR3nt: TGTGCCAGCAGTGACCTCGGACGGAGGATATTTGGTGGCTACACCTTC; CDR3aa: CASSDLGRRIFGGYTF
d_gene: TRBD1; v_gene: TRBV5-6; j_gene: TRBJ1-3; abundance: -; CDR3nt: TGTGCCAGCAGCCTAAATCTTGGGACAGGGCGAAACACCATATATTTT; CDR3aa: CASSLNLGTGRNTIYF
d_gene: TRBD1; v_gene: TRBV19; j_gene: TRBJ2-5; abundance: -; CDR3nt: TGTGCCAGTAGTTTGAGGACAGGGTGGCAAGAGACCCAGTACTTC; CDR3aa: CASSLRTGWQETQYF
d_gene: -; v_gene: TRBV9; j_gene: TRBJ2-1; abundance: -; CDR3nt: TGTGCCAGCAGCGTAAAGGGGGGGGGCTTATATGGGCAGTTCTTC; CDR3aa: CASSVKGGGLYGQFF
d_gene: -; v_gene: TRBV19; j_gene: TRBJ1-1; abundance: -; CDR3nt: TGTGCCAGTAGTCCTAACCGCGGGGCCACTGAAGCTTTCTTT; CDR3aa: CASSPNRGATEAFF
d_gene: -; v_gene: TRBV5-1; j_gene: TRBJ2-5; abundance: -; CDR3nt: TGCGCCAGCAGCTTGAACAGCGGGCGAGAGACCCAGTACTTC; CDR3aa: CASSLNSGRETQYF
d_gene: TRBD2; v_gene: TRBV5-6; j_gene: TRBJ2-1; abundance: few; CDR3nt: TGTGCCAGCAGCTCGCCGGGACTAGTACAGAATGAGCAGTTCTTC; CDR3aa: CASSSPGLVQNEQFF
d_gene: -; v_gene: TRBV27; j_gene: TRBJ2-6; abundance: -; CDR3nt: TGTGCCAGCAGTTTACAAGGGACTCCACTCTCTGGGGCCAACGTCCTGACTTTC; CDR3aa: CASSLQGTPLSGANVLTF
d_gene: -; v_gene: TRBV18; j_gene: TRBJ2-3; abundance: -; CDR3nt: TGTGCCAGCTTACCTCAGGGAGGCAGCACAGATACGCAGTATTTT; CDR3aa: CASLPQGGSTDTQYF
d_gene: -; v_gene: TRBV5-1; j_gene: TRBJ2-1; abundance: -; CDR3nt: TGCGCCAGCGGACGGGACAACTCCTACAATGAGCAGTTCTTC; CDR3aa: CASGRDNSYNEQFF
d_gene: -; v_gene: TRBV21-1; j_gene: TRBJ1-5; abundance: -; CDR3nt: TGTGCCAGCAGCAAACAAGAATGGAGGGGGCTGGGTCAGCCCCAGCATTTT; CDR3aa: CASSKQEWRGLGQPQHF
d_gene: -; v_gene: TRBV27; j_gene: TRBJ1-2; abundance: once; CDR3nt: TGTGCCAGCAGTCTAATCAGCAGGGGAAACTACACCTTC; CDR3aa: CASSLISRGNYTF
d_gene: -; v_gene: TRBV7-9; j_gene: TRBJ2-5; abundance: -; CDR3nt: TGTGCCAGCAGCTTAGCGGGCTGGGAGACCCAGTACTTC; CDR3aa: CASSLAGWETQYF
d_gene: -; v_gene: TRBV4-3; j_gene: TRBJ2-2; abundance: -; CDR3nt: TGCGCCAGCAGCCAAGATAAAGGGGGAGGGACCGGGGAGCTGTTTTTT; CDR3aa: CASSQDKGGGTGELFF
d_gene: TRBD2; v_gene: TRBV13; j_gene: TRBJ2-1; abundance: -; CDR3nt: TGTGCCAGCAGCCGTACCCATCTCTGGGCGGGGGGGCGTTGGGAGCAGTTCTTC; CDR3aa: CASSRTHLWAGGRWEQFF
d_gene: -; v_gene: TRBV7-2; j_gene: TRBJ1-3; abundance: -; CDR3nt: TGTGCCAGCAGCTTAGTCAGTGGGGAGAACACCATATATTTT; CDR3aa: CASSLVSGENTIYF
d_gene: -; v_gene: TRBV6-1; j_gene: TRBJ1-2; abundance: -; CDR3nt: TGTGCCAGCAGTGTAAGGGAGGGTGGCTACACCTTC; CDR3aa: CASSVREGGYTF
d_gene: -; v_gene: TRBV7-3; j_gene: TRBJ2-3; abundance: -; CDR3nt: TGTGCCAGCAGCTCGTCCTCGAGCACAGATACGCAGTATTTT; CDR3aa: CASSSSSSTDTQYF
d_gene: TRBD1; v_gene: TRBV6-5; j_gene: TRBJ1-6; abundance: -; CDR3nt: TGTGCCAGCAGTGCGACAGGGTCCGGTTCACCCCTCCACTTT; CDR3aa: CASSATGSGSPLHF
d_gene: TRBD1; v_gene: TRBV7-9; j_gene: TRBJ1-2; abundance: -; CDR3nt: TGTTCCAGCAGCTTAGGGCCTGGGACAGGGGACTATGGCTACACCTTC; CDR3aa: CSSSLGPGTGDYGYTF
d_gene: TRBD1; v_gene: TRBV6-5; j_gene: TRBJ2-1; abundance: -; CDR3nt: TGTGCCAGCAGGTACCTGTCCGACAGGGGCAATGAGCAGTTCTTC; CDR3aa: CASRYLSDRGNEQFF
d_gene: -; v_gene: TRBV7-2; j_gene: TRBJ1-2; abundance: -; CDR3nt: TGTGCCAGCAGCTTAGCGGTAACCGGCTATGGCTACACCTTC; CDR3aa: CASSLAVTGYGYTF
d_gene: TRBD2; v_gene: TRBV10-2; j_gene: TRBJ2-7; abundance: -; CDR3nt: TGCGCCAGCAGGCTAGCGGGAGCGTCCTACGAGCAGTACTTC; CDR3aa: CASRLAGASYEQYF
d_gene: -; v_gene: TRBV2; j_gene: TRBJ1-6; abundance: -; CDR3nt: TGTGCCACCCAGGGGAATAATTCACCCCTCCACTTT; CDR3aa: CATQGNNSPLHF
d_gene: -; v_gene: TRBV6-6; j_gene: TRBJ2-4; abundance: -; CDR3nt: TGTGCCAGCACCACCCGGGATTACATCCTAAAAAACATTCAGTACTTC; CDR3aa: CASTTRDYILKNIQYF
d_gene: -; v_gene: TRBV27; j_gene: TRBJ2-7; abundance: -; CDR3nt: TGTGCCAGCAGCTCTGGGGGGGGCGGCTACGAGCAGTACTTC; CDR3aa: CASSSGGGGYEQYF
d_gene: -; v_gene: TRBV27; j_gene: TRBJ1-2; abundance: -; CDR3nt: TGTGCCAGCAGTTTCGTTGCCGACACGAACTATGGCTACACCTTC; CDR3aa: CASSFVADTNYGYTF
d_gene: -; v_gene: TRBV6-1; j_gene: TRBJ2-5; abundance: -; CDR3nt: TGTGCCAGCAGACAGGGCCAAGAGACCCAGTACTTC; CDR3aa: CASRQGQETQYF
d_gene: TRBD2; v_gene: TRBV7-3; j_gene: TRBJ2-3; abundance: few; CDR3nt: TGTGCCAGCAGCGTCCAACCTAGCGGTACGCAGTATTTT; CDR3aa: CASSVQPSGTQYF
d_gene: TRBD2; v_gene: TRBV9; j_gene: TRBJ2-3; abundance: -; CDR3nt: TGTGCCAGCAGCGTACGAGCGGGGGGGCATGAAGATACGCAGTATTTT; CDR3aa: CASSVRAGGHEDTQYF
d_gene: TRBD1; v_gene: TRBV6-1; j_gene: TRBJ2-7; abundance: -; CDR3nt: TGTGCCAGCGGGGGGACAGGGCTCTACGAGCAGTACTTC; CDR3aa: CASGGTGLYEQYF
d_gene: -; v_gene: TRBV6-1; j_gene: TRBJ2-6; abundance: -; CDR3nt: TGTGCCAGCAGTAACTCCGGGGCCAACGTCCTGACTTTC; CDR3aa: CASSNSGANVLTF
d_gene: -; v_gene: TRBV2; j_gene: TRBJ2-1; abundance: once; CDR3nt: TGTGCCAGCAGCGGGGGCTCCTACAATGAGCAGTTCTTC; CDR3aa: CASSGGSYNEQFF